This T cell receptor (beta chain) emerged from a study of cytomegalovirus exposure and HLA in healthy donors. Study-wide points: The finding came from a later analysis; first-cohort TCR clusters tended to co-occur in the 130 or so validation repertoires.

This CDR3 is built from 15 residues. V was shortened by 1 base and J by 5 bases, with 15 bases between the two germline ends. CDR1 and CDR2 from the germline V gene are MGHDK and SYGVNS. This clone appeared a few times. Its target is not known. TCRdb's copy holds only in-frame clones and misses some; the assay was immunoSEQ multiplex PCR. The sample has 150,000 to 200,000 clones, around 84% seen once. The origin of this receptor is a woman aged 25 to 45 in good health and CMV-seropositive. The V gene is TRBV25-1, the J gene TRBJ2-7; no reliable D call. Sequenced input: PBMCs. The CDR3 coding sequence is TGTGCCAGCAGTGAATCGAGACCGCGCGGCGACGAGCAGTACTTC. Translated, it gives CASSESRPRGDEQYF.